These 28 T cell receptor delta chains originate from one sample sequenced in a study of gamma-delta T cells after stem cell transplantation. With CATT, TCRdb re-called clones from the RT-PCR reads. The sample yields 650 to 1,000 delta-chain clones, 13% to 15% seen once. Sequences were obtained from gamma-delta T cells. The source of these receptors is a human donor. It is not recorded whose cells these are; they may come from a transplant donor.

With regard to this clone: A far larger clone is a single base away, which makes a read error likely. The rearrangement uses TRDV2 and TRDJ1; 9 bases match TRDD3. TCRdb supplies no J gene; here it was assigned by aligning the nucleotide sequence to germline. The length of the CDR3 is 17 residues. The trim removed 1 base at V and 5 bases at J, leaving 13 bases unmatched. Germline CDR1 is GEAIGNYY and CDR2 is EKD. The CDR3 coding sequence is TGTGCCTGTGACACTTTGGGCGGACTGGGGGACCAGGATAAACTCATCTTT. As protein: CACDTLGGLGDQDKLIF.

The chain couples TRDV1 to TRDJ1; tentative D call: TRDD3 (5 bases). Germline CDR1 TSWWSYY, CDR2 QGS. V dropped 1 base and J dropped 0 bases, with 24 bases sitting between them. This CDR3 contains 20 residues. The CDR3 protein is CALGERAALRHWSYTDKLIF. CDR3 nucleotides: TGTGCTCTTGGGGAACGCGCGGCGCTACGGCACTGGAGTTACACCGATAAACTCATCTTT.

This sequence joins TRDV1 and TRDJ1, with 10 bases matching TRDD3. Here the J gene came from matching the DNA to germline, since TCRdb omits it. The CDR3 sequence is 22 residues long. Germline loops: CDR1 TSWWSYY, CDR2 QGS. J lost 4 bases, V lost 2 bases, and 25 bases had no gene match. In nucleotides, the CDR3 is TGTGCTCTTGGGGAAATCTGGGAGGCGATGGATGAGGACTGGGGGATGGGCGATAAACTCATCTTT. Translation: CALGEIWEAMDEDWGMGDKLIF.

This clone was observed once. The chain employs TRDV2 and TRDJ1, with 11 bases aligning to TRDD3. TCRdb is silent on the J gene; assignment here came from matching the DNA to germline. Unmatched junction bases numbered 7, after V lost 1 base and J lost 1 base. The CDR3 is 17 residues long. Germline V lookup: CDR1 GEAIGNYY, CDR2 EKD. The CDR3 sequence is CACDTLMGDTRTDKLIF. The CDR3 bases are TGTGCCTGTGACACTCTGATGGGGGATACGCGCACCGATAAACTCATCTTT.

This clone occurred a few times. TCRdb's protein for this DNA is that of a much larger clone and differs from the translation at residue 7, likely a read error; the protein shown is the DNA translation. This sequence joins TRDV2 and TRDJ1, with 10 bases identical to TRDD3. The CDR3 is 18 residues long. Germline CDR1 GEAIGNYY, CDR2 EKD. V dropped 3 bases and J dropped 1; count of bases not matched to a gene: 13. CDR3 residues: CACDSLPGDTRVTDKLIF. CDR3 bases: TGTGCCTGTGACTCATTACCGGGGGATACGCGTGTCACCGATAAACTCATCTTT.

Turning to this clone: A read error likely explains this, since a far larger clone differs by one base. Other DNA variants within this sample encode the same CDR3. CDR3 residues: CALGVSLPTWGTFPDKLIF. The CDR3, as DNA: TGTGCTCTTGGGGTCAGCCTTCCTACTTGGGGGACATTTCCCGATAAACTCATTTTT. The V gene is TRDV1, the J gene TRDJ1; TRDD2 matches at 9 bases. This CDR3 is 19 amino acids long. From germline, CDR1 is TSWWSYY and CDR2 QGS.

A few counts support this clone. V and J are TRDV1 and TRDJ1; a possible D gene is TRDD2 (6 bases). Germline CDR1 reads TSWWSYY; CDR2 reads QGS. Trimming stripped 5 bases from V and 8 bases from J, with 48 bases between. This CDR3 has 24 residues. The CDR3 here is CALGKALYPTWGVVMKLAARKLIF. The DNA for the CDR3 is TGTGCTCTTGGGAAGGCCCTATATCCTACTTGGGGAGTCGTCATGAAGTTGGCAGCGAGGAAACTCATCTTT.

This clone was recorded only once. The chain uses TRDV2 and TRDJ1, with a possible D match to TRDD3 (5 bases). The J gene is absent in TCRdb and was assigned here via DNA matching to germline. V lost 3 bases and J lost 0, with 13 bases in between. The germline CDR1 and CDR2 sequences are GEAIGNYY and EKD. The CDR3 is made up of 15 amino acids. The CDR3 sequence is CACDAGGAYTDKLIF. In DNA, the CDR3 is TGTGCCTGTGACGCCGGGGGTGCGTACACCGATAAACTCATCTTT.

This clone was counted a few times. A much larger clone differs by one base, so this may be a read error. The V gene is TRDV2, the J gene TRDJ1; the match to TRDD3 covers 7 bases. CDR1 is GEAIGNYY and CDR2 is EKD in the germline V gene. This CDR3 has 20 residues. Written as DNA, the CDR3 is TGTGCCTGTGACAGCCTACGCTCATCTTCCCTGGGGGCGTACACCGGTAAACTCATCTTT. Its protein product is CACDSLRSSSLGAYTGKLIF.

This clone came up a few times. This sequence is one base from a far larger clone and is likely a read error. The identical CDR3 is also encoded by other nucleotide sequences in the sample. The chain joins TRDV1 to TRDJ1; 9 bases match TRDD2. The CDR3 contains 19 residues. Germline assignment: CDR1 TSWWSYY and CDR2 QGS. This chain's CDR3 is CALGVSLPTWGTFPDKLIF. The DNA of the CDR3 is TGTGCCCTTGGGGTCAGCCTTCCTACTTGGGGGACATTTCCCGATAAACTCATCTTT.

On this clone: Being one base from a much bigger clone, this may be a read error. This sequence joins TRDV2 and TRDJ1; 8 nucleotides align to TRDD3. J was trimmed by 1 base and V by 3 bases; bases with no gene match: 9. This CDR3 region has 16 residues. Germline values: CDR1 GEAIGNYY, CDR2 EKD. CDR3: CACDSPTGGRTDKLIF. CDR3 DNA: TGTGCCTGTGACTCCCCTACTGGGGGCCGCACCGATAAACTCATCTTT.

This clone was counted a few times. This may come from a read error, since a much larger clone is one base off. The chain joins TRDV2 to TRDJ3; TRDD3 is a possible D gene (5 bases). Germline V gene lookup returns CDR1 GEAIGNYY and CDR2 EKD. The CDR3 extends over 20 amino acids. CDR3 sequence: CACDKTEGTLSSRDTRQMFF. The CDR3 bases are TGTGCCTGTGACAAAACGGAGGGGACTTTAAGCTCCCGGGACACCCGACAGATGTTTTTC.

With respect to this clone: With a far larger clone one base away, a read error is the likely cause. Different DNA sequences within this sample yield the same CDR3. This chain links TRDV2 with TRDJ1; 9 positions match TRDD3. There are 21 residues in the CDR3. The germline V gene encodes CDR1 GEAIGNYY and CDR2 EKD. CDR3 sequence: CACDTVESNRRTGGLTDKLIF. Written as DNA, the CDR3 is TGCGCCTGTGACACCGTTGAGTCCAACCGGCGTACTGGGGGACTCACCGATAAACTCATCTTT.

By frequency in the sample, this clone is medium-sized. This rearrangement joins TRDV2 to TRDJ1, with 10 bases lining up with TRDD3. This CDR3 is 17 amino acids long. Trimming at V came to 3 bases and at J to 0 bases, leaving 9 bases not matched to a gene. From germline, CDR1 is GEAIGNYY and CDR2 EKD. The CDR3 nucleotides read TGTGCCTGTGACCGACTGGGGGATGCGCTGTACACCGATAAACTCATCTTT. Protein product: CACDRLGDALYTDKLIF.

For this clone: A far larger clone is a single base away, which makes a read error likely. This sequence joins TRDV3 and TRDJ1; TRDD3 agrees at 7 bases. As TCRdb names no J gene, one was assigned here on the basis of a DNA match to germline. The CDR3 is made up of 20 amino acids. CDR1 and CDR2 from the germline V gene are TVYSNPD and GDNSRS (reference sequence). V shed 1 base and J 0 bases; nucleotides not matched to a gene: 23. The DNA of the CDR3 is TGTGCCTTTATGCACGGAGAGGGGGGTTTTGGGGGACTTTACACCGATAAACTCATCTTT. Translation: CAFMHGEGGFGGLYTDKLIF.

Sample share makes this clone medium-sized. V usage is TRDV2 and J usage is TRDJ3, with 12 bases fitting TRDD3. CDR1 is GEAIGNYY, CDR2 EKD, per germline. This CDR3 has 20 residues. With V trimmed by 0 bases and J by 1 base, 6 bases remained unmatched. CDR3 residues: CACDTVLGDTHSWDTRQMFF. In DNA form, the CDR3 reads TGTGCCTGTGACACCGTGCTGGGGGATACGCATTCCTGGGACACCCGACAGATGTTTTTC.

A J gene of TRDJ1 was called, though the V gene was not; the table names TRDD3, a call not compared with the DNA. CDR3 length equals 18 residues. This chain's CDR3 is CACDPPQTGGYLTDKLIF. The CDR3 bases are TGTGCCTGTGACCCTCCTCAGACTGGGGGATATCTCACCGATAAACTCATCTTT.

Comments on this clone: The sample contains more than one DNA sequence encoding this CDR3. V is TRDV2 and J is TRDJ1, with 13 bases lining up with TRDD3. From germline, CDR1 is GEAIGNYY and CDR2 EKD. This CDR3 is 18 amino acids long. Losses at the gene ends were 0 bases for V and 0 bases for J; bases not matched to a gene: 6. The CDR3 spells CACDTVLGDTRYTDKLIF. The DNA for the CDR3 is TGTGCCTGTGACACCGTACTGGGGGATACGCGGTACACCGATAAACTCATCTTT.

For this clone: TCRdb's protein and the DNA translation differ at residue 12; the protein here comes from the DNA. V gene TRDV2 combines with J gene TRDJ1; 7 bases agree with TRDD3. CDR3 length equals 15 residues. Germline V CDR1 and CDR2: GEAIGNYY, EKD. The CDR3 sequence is CACDKGWGLTDRLIF. CDR3 coding DNA: TGTGCCTGTGACAAGGGCTGGGGGTTAACCGATAGACTCATCTTT.

The genes are TRDV2 and TRDJ1; 11 positions agree with TRDD3. The J gene, absent from TCRdb, was called here by matching the DNA to germline. CDR1 and CDR2 from the germline V gene are GEAIGNYY and EKD. The CDR3 consists of 22 residues. V was pared by 3 bases and J by 0 bases, with 23 bases of the junction left unmatched. The CDR3 region has the DNA TGTGCCTGTGACCCTATGGCCTTCCTCCTGGGGGATACCCGTACTGACACCGATAAACTCATCTTT. Encoded protein: CACDPMAFLLGDTRTDTDKLIF.

This clone was seen a handful of times. TCRdb pairs this DNA with a much larger clone's protein that differs at residue 4, likely a read error; the protein shown was translated from the DNA. V and J are TRDV2 and TRDJ1, with D maybe TRDD3 (6 bases). Germline V gene lookup returns CDR1 GEAIGNYY and CDR2 EKD. This CDR3 is built from 14 residues. CDR3 residues: CACVTVSGERELIF. CDR3 sequence (DNA): TGTGCCTGTGTCACCGTGTCGGGGGAGAGGGAACTCATCTTT.

J is TRDJ1 and V is TRDV2; the match to TRDD3 covers 9 bases. TCRdb offers no J gene call, so here the DNA was matched to germline to obtain one. The germline V gene has CDR1 GEAIGNYY and CDR2 EKD. V lost 2 bases, J lost 3 bases, and 18 bases stayed unmatched. The CDR3 consists of 19 residues. CDR3 sequence (DNA): TGTGCCTGTGACAGCGGAAGGGGGGATACCTCCCCACGGGCCGATAAACTCATCTTT. Amino acids: CACDSGRGDTSPRADKLIF.

This clone was counted a few times. A far larger clone is just one base off, so this is likely a read error. This CDR3 is also generated by other DNA sequences in the sample. The gene calls are TRDV1 and TRDJ4; TRDD3 aligns across 13 bases. Germline-derived CDR1 and CDR2 are TSWWSYY and QGS. This CDR3 region has 19 residues. Trimming cost V 4 bases and J 8 bases; bases outside gene matches: 22. The CDR3 spells CALGAPGPYWGIRFEPLIF. In DNA, the CDR3 is TGTGCTCTTGGGGCCCCAGGGCCCTACTGGGGGATACGCTTTGAACCTCTGATCTTT.

In this sample, this clone is large (0.1 to 1%). This chain links TRDV2 with TRDJ1; TRDD3 matches 9 bases. CDR1 is GEAIGNYY, CDR2 EKD, per germline. The V gene end was trimmed by 0 bases and the J gene end by 0 bases; junction bases not matched to a gene: 4. This CDR3 region has 16 residues. The CDR3 coding sequence is TGTGCCTGTGACACCGTTGGGGGATATTACACCGATAAACTCATCTTT. Translating it yields CACDTVGGYYTDKLIF.

This clone was counted only a few times. The protein here is the DNA translation, as the TCRdb protein differs from it at residue 7. The V call is TRDV2, the J call TRDJ1; 9 bases line up with TRDD3. Here the J gene was assigned by germline matching of the DNA, as TCRdb has none. There are 17 residues in the CDR3. After removal of 1 base from V and 5 bases from J, the junction contained 13 bases not matched to a gene. Germline V CDR1 and CDR2: GEAIGNYY, EKD. The CDR3: CACDTLVGLGDKDKLIF. The CDR3 DNA follows: TGTGCCTGTGACACTTTGGTCGGACTGGGGGACAAGGATAAACTCATCTTT.

This clone ranks as large. The chain carries TRDV2 and TRDJ3; D possibly corresponds to TRDD3 (6 bases). Germline CDR1 reads GEAIGNYY; CDR2 reads EKD. The V end lost 1 base, the J end lost 0 bases, and 15 bases lay between the germline ends. The CDR3 is made up of 19 amino acids. The CDR3 bases are TGTGCCTGTGACACGGCCGGGGGACGTAGCTCCTGGGACACCCGACAGATGTTTTTC. Protein product: CACDTAGGRSSWDTRQMFF.

By share, this clone counts as hyperexpanded. The same CDR3 is also encoded by other DNA sequences in this sample. This chain links TRDV2 with TRDJ1; 9 nucleotides match TRDD3. Germline trimming cut 1 base from V and 6 bases from J; bases unmatched to any gene: 14. CDR1 and CDR2 (germline): GEAIGNYY, EKD. CDR3 length equals 17 residues. The CDR3 region has the DNA TGTGCCTGTGACACTTTGGGCGGACTGGGGGACCAGTATAAACTCATCTTT. It yields the protein CACDTLGGLGDQYKLIF.

The J gene is TRDJ1, the V gene TRDV1; 7 nucleotides line up with TRDD3. The CDR3 length is 17 residues. With V trimmed by 0 bases and J by 7 bases, 14 bases remained unmatched. Germline V CDR1 and CDR2: TSWWSYY, QGS. This CDR3 is CALGELVLGVLRGKLIF. The CDR3 nucleotides are TGTGCTCTTGGGGAACTCGTCCTGGGGGTCCTCCGTGGTAAACTCATCTTT.